This T cell receptor (beta chain) was captured in a study of T cell responses to AZD1222 COVID-19 vaccine. This CDR3 contains 13 residues. V gave up 3 bases and J gave up 0 bases, with 8 bases separating them. Germline assignment: CDR1 DFQATT and CDR2 SNEGSKA (reference sequence). Study-level findings and limits: Spike-specific TCRs gained breadth and depth after people received two AZD1222 doses. It should be noted that donors were predominantly white British and more often female, and clonal diversity was possibly underestimated. Sampling that yielded the repertoires occurred only after the peak T cell response.

This clone was observed once. Its antigen is unknown. The protocol was immunoSEQ multiplex PCR, while the TCRdb copy is restricted to in-frame clones and leaves out a portion. The table lists just under 90,000 clones, around 91% of them singletons. V usage is TRBV20-1 and J usage is TRBJ1-1; D ambiguous. This TCR came from an adult who received the AZD1222 COVID-19 vaccine. The specimen was peripheral blood, collected 28 days after the second AZD1222 dose. In nucleotides, the CDR3 is TGCAGTGCTAGTGGCGCTTTGAACACTGAAGCTTTCTTT. Translation: CSASGALNTEAFF.